What follows describes a single T cell receptor beta chain. Its specificity is unknown. RNA was isolated and reverse transcribed to cDNA, the sequencing template. Repertoires were generated with immunoSEQ multiplex PCR, while TCRdb's copy carries only in-frame clones and drops some. Found here are 110,000 or so clones, 45% to 60% of them singletons; the top ten hold roughly 25%. J gave up 1 base and V 5 bases, and 8 bases lay outside the gene matches. The CDR3 runs 17 residues. Germline V CDR1 and CDR2: PRHDT, FYEKMQ (reference sequence). Researchers took lesional scalp punch biopsies and peripheral blood from people who were alopecia areata patients. The data were obtained in a study of CD8+ T cells in alopecia areata. Study results and caveats: Researchers report lesional scalp, most notably alopecia totalis/universalis, outstripped normal scalp in clonality. Between patients, shared TCR sequences were less clear than in mice. This was possibly due in part to HLA diversity in the patient population.

The receptor's source is a human donor with alopecia areata. V gene TRBV13 combines with J gene TRBJ2-3; the match to TRBD2 covers 11 bases. The sequencing input was NKG2D-low CD8+ T cells sorted from blood. CDR3 residues: CASSATGTSGRTDTQYF. In DNA form, the CDR3 reads TGTGCCAGCAGCGCCACCGGGACTAGCGGACGCACAGATACGCAGTATTTT.